Listed below are T cell receptor beta chains from one sample, sequenced in a study of OX40 agonist ivuxolimab in advanced cancers. The repertoire was sequenced with immunoSEQ multiplex PCR; TCRdb's copy has only in-frame clones and lacks some. The table lists 100,000 to 140,000 clones, around 93% of them singletons, with roughly 1.1% in the top ten. Material: CD4+ or CD8+ T cells sorted from blood, obtained in a trial of the OX40 agonist ivuxolimab. All receptors derive from an adult with an advanced solid tumor such as melanoma, head and neck, liver or kidney cancer. Each CDR3 is given with its conserved first and last residue. Each record gives: D gene, V gene, clone size, J gene, CDR3 DNA, CDR3 protein. A D gene is named only where the DNA matches it firmly. A clone size is listed for some rows: how often the clone was seen (once, few, many), or a class if it is expanded.

D: -
V: TRBV28
size: -
J: TRBJ2-3
DNA: TGTGCCAGCACTCTTACGGCCGACAGGAGCACAGATACGCAGTATTTT
CDR3: CASTLTADRSTDTQYF

D: -
V: TRBV28
size: -
J: TRBJ2-7
DNA: TGTGCCAGCAGTGCTCTGTCGACGGGGCAGTACTTC
CDR3: CASSALSTGQYF

D: TRBD1
V: TRBV19
size: -
J: TRBJ1-1
DNA: TGTGCCAGTAGCCGACAGGGAAGGGATGAAGCTTTCTTT
CDR3: CASSRQGRDEAFF

D: -
V: TRBV7-2
size: -
J: TRBJ2-7
DNA: TGTGCCAGCAGCTCTAGCTTCGAGCAGTACTTC
CDR3: CASSSSFEQYF

D: TRBD2
V: TRBV6-5
size: once
J: TRBJ2-7
DNA: TGTGCCAGCAGTTACTCGAATAGCGGGGGGCAGTACTTC
CDR3: CASSYSNSGGQYF

D: -
V: TRBV6-6
size: -
J: TRBJ2-7
DNA: TGTGCCAGCAGTATGGACTACGAGCAGTACTTC
CDR3: CASSMDYEQYF

D: TRBD2
V: TRBV19
size: -
J: TRBJ2-2
DNA: TGTGCCAGTAGTATGGGGAGCGGGAGATCCACCGGGGAGCTGTTTTTT
CDR3: CASSMGSGRSTGELFF

D: -
V: TRBV28
size: -
J: TRBJ2-7
DNA: TGTGCCAGCAGTTTCTTGGGGTACGAGCAGTACTTC
CDR3: CASSFLGYEQYF

D: -
V: TRBV6-5
size: -
J: TRBJ2-7
DNA: TGTGCCAGCAGTACCGACTACAGGGTTCCCTACGAGCAGTACTTC
CDR3: CASSTDYRVPYEQYF

D: TRBD2
V: TRBV19
size: -
J: TRBJ2-1
DNA: TGTGCCAGTAGTCTGAGCGGGACTAGTAACTACAATGAGCAGTTCTTC
CDR3: CASSLSGTSNYNEQFF

D: -
V: TRBV9
size: -
J: TRBJ1-1
DNA: TGTGCCAGCAGCCCAACCGTGAACACTGAAGCTTTCTTT
CDR3: CASSPTVNTEAFF

D: TRBD1
V: TRBV18
size: -
J: TRBJ1-5
DNA: TGTGCCAGCTCAAGGGGGCTGGGGGTCGAACCCCAGCATTTT
CDR3: CASSRGLGVEPQHF

D: TRBD2
V: TRBV9
size: -
J: TRBJ2-3
DNA: TGTGCCAGCAGCGCCCCCGGGACTAGCGGGATTTCTAGCACAGATACGCAGTATTTT
CDR3: CASSAPGTSGISSTDTQYF

D: -
V: TRBV5-1
size: -
J: TRBJ1-2
DNA: TGCGCCAGCAGCGGGGAGCAAGGGGGCTATGGCTACACCTTC
CDR3: CASSGEQGGYGYTF

D: -
V: TRBV6-5
size: -
J: TRBJ1-1
DNA: TGTGCCAGCAGTTTCGGGACAAGTAACACTGAAGCTTTCTTT
CDR3: CASSFGTSNTEAFF

D: -
V: TRBV20-1
size: few
J: TRBJ1-5
DNA: TGCAGTGCTAGATGGTGGGGATCCCAGCATTTT
CDR3: CSARWWGSQHF

D: -
V: TRBV28
size: -
J: TRBJ1-5
DNA: TGTGCCAGCCGAGACAGCATTAGCAATCAGCCCCAGCATTTT
CDR3: CASRDSISNQPQHF

D: -
V: TRBV4-3
size: once
J: TRBJ2-5
DNA: TGCGCCAGCAGCCATATTCAGGGGGAGACCCAGTACTTC
CDR3: CASSHIQGETQYF

D: -
V: TRBV5-1
size: -
J: TRBJ2-7
DNA: TGCGCCAGCAGTTTAGTTCCGGGGCCCTACGAGCAGTACTTC
CDR3: CASSLVPGPYEQYF

D: -
V: TRBV29-1
size: -
J: TRBJ2-7
DNA: TGCAGCGTTGAACTGGAAGCTACTTCCTACGAGCAGTACTTC
CDR3: CSVELEATSYEQYF

D: TRBD1
V: TRBV18
size: -
J: TRBJ2-7
DNA: TGTGCCAGCTCACCAGAACAGGGGGCTTCCTACGAGCAGTACTTC
CDR3: CASSPEQGASYEQYF

D: -
V: TRBV27
size: -
J: TRBJ1-4
DNA: TGTGCCAGCAGTTCCCACGGGACACACAATGAAAAACTGTTTTTT
CDR3: CASSSHGTHNEKLFF

D: -
V: TRBV20-1
size: once
J: TRBJ1-4
DNA: TGCAGTGCGTCGACTGGGGAAAAACTGTTTTTT
CDR3: CSASTGEKLFF

D: -
V: TRBV5-1
size: -
J: TRBJ2-7
DNA: TGCGCCAGCAGCTTAAACAGGGTAAGCTCCTACGAGCAGTACTTC
CDR3: CASSLNRVSSYEQYF

D: TRBD2
V: TRBV10-1
size: -
J: TRBJ2-1
DNA: TGCGCCAGCAGTGAGTATTCCAGCGGGAGGCGGGGGGCCTTTTACAATGAGCAGTTCTTC
CDR3: CASSEYSSGRRGAFYNEQFF

D: -
V: TRBV27
size: -
J: TRBJ2-7
DNA: TGTGCCAGCAGTTTGGGTTACGTGGACAGTCTAAATCATCTCGGGTACGAGCAGTACTTC
CDR3: CASSLGYVDSLNHLGYEQYF